This T cell receptor (beta chain) was profiled in a study of metastatic and nonmetastatic thyroid tumors. Study-level information: Patients with malignant and benign thyroid disease provided blood and tumor or nodule tissue, whose repertoires were compared.

Notes on the study in general: The study reportedly found significantly higher TCR beta diversity in malignant thyroid tumors than benign nodules, in blood and tumor.

Worth noting for this clone: Its antigen is undetermined.

The CDR3 extends over 13 amino acids. J lost 3 bases, V lost 6 bases, and 4 bases had no gene match. MiXCR was used by TCRdb to re-call the PCR reads. The sample gives about 24,000 clones, under 30% of which show up once; less than 15% is in the top ten. Patients had received no treatment of any kind before thyroid surgery. The rearrangement joins TRBV12-3 or TRBV12-4 to TRBJ1-1, with TRBD1 matching over 7 bases. Sequenced input: tumor tissue. The receptor was derived from a male donor with papillary thyroid cancer or a benign thyroid nodule (not recorded which). Some clones in this sample may be carry-over from other donors' samples. The CDR3 sequence is CASRRQGYTEAFF. CDR3 bases: TGTGCCAGCAGGAGACAGGGCTACACTGAAGCTTTCTTT.